Sequencing of this T cell receptor beta chain was carried out in a study of T cell changes during pregnancy in multiple sclerosis. Assay: immunoSEQ multiplex PCR; the TCRdb copy retains only in-frame clones and omits some. This repertoire shows approximately 38,000 clones, around 90% found once; its top ten account for around 5.5%. Germline V lookup: CDR1 SQVTM, CDR2 ANQGSEA. After removal of 4 bases from V and 4 bases from J, the junction contained 3 bases not matched to a gene. The CDR3 length is 13 residues. This clonotype originated in a female donor with multiple sclerosis, enrolled in a pregnancy study. The source material was CD8+ T cells from peripheral blood mononuclear cells, sampled in the third trimester of pregnancy. V is TRBV29-1 and J is TRBJ2-5; 10 nucleotides agree with TRBD2. CDR3 in amino acids: CSVASSGRETQYF. The CDR3 coding sequence is TGCAGCGTTGCTTCTAGCGGGAGAGAGACCCAGTACTTC.